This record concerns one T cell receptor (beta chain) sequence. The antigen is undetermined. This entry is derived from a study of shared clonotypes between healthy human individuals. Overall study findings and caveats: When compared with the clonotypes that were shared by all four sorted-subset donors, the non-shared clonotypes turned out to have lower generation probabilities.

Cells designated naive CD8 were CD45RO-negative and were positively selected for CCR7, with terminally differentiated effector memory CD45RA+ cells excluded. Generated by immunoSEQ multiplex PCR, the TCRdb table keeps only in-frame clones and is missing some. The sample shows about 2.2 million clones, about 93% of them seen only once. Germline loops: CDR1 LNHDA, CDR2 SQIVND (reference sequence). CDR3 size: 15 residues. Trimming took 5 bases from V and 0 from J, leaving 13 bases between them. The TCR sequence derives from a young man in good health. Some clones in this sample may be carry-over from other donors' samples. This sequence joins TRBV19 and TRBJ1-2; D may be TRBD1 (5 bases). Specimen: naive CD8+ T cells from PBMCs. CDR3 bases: TGTGCCAGTAGTTTTACAGGACTCCCTAACTATGGCTACACCTTC. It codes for CASSFTGLPNYGYTF. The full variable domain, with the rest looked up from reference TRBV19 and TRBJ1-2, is DGGITQSPKYLFRKEGQNVTLSCEQNLNHDAMYWYRQDPGQGLRLIYYSQIVNDFQKGDIAEGYSVSREKKESFPLTVTSAQKNPTAFYLCASSFTGLPNYGYTFGSGTRLTVV.